Reported below is one T cell receptor (beta chain). The antigen is unknown. This entry belongs to a study of T cell responses to AZD1222 COVID-19 vaccine. Turning to the study itself: Combined were second doses at about 4 or about 12 weeks. Study-level points and caveats: Following two doses of AZD1222, Spike-specific TCR breadth and depth rose. No day 14 peak samples; only post-peak repertoires were characterized.

The repertoire was sequenced with immunoSEQ multiplex PCR; TCRdb's copy has only in-frame clones and lacks some. The sample contains fewer than 150,000 clones, roughly nine tenths of which appear only once. This clonotype was obtained from an adult in good health. This sample comprised peripheral blood, obtained on day 0 of AZD1222 vaccination.

CDR3 DNA sequence: TGCAGTGCTAGTCGTAGCGGGGGCACAGATACGCAGTATTTT. It is translated as CSASRSGGTDTQYF. The rearrangement links TRBV20-1 to TRBJ2-3; TRBD2 agrees at 8 bases. Germline loops: CDR1 DFQATT, CDR2 SNEGSKA (reference sequence). V lost 3 bases, J lost 1 base, and 3 bases stayed unmatched. The CDR3 runs to 14 residues.